These 25 T cell receptor beta chains were all obtained from the same sample, sequenced in a study of cytomegalovirus exposure and HLA in healthy donors. The PCR was carried out with 60 Vbeta primers and 13 Jbeta primers. Produced via immunoSEQ multiplex PCR; TCRdb's table is partial and in-frame only. The sample records 98,000 or so clones, roughly 75% being singletons. The sample consisted of PBMCs. The source of these receptors is a woman aged 35 to 49 in good health and CMV-seronegative.

This chain uses TRBV29-1 with TRBJ2-1; D perhaps matches TRBD1 (5 bases). The germline V gene has CDR1 SQVTM and CDR2 ANQGSEA. There are 16 residues in the CDR3. The CDR3 sequence: CRTEHAQLKRGPEQFF. In DNA, the CDR3 is TGCAGAACCGAACACGCACAACTTAAAAGGGGCCCAGAGCAGTTCTTC.

The rearrangement links TRBV28 to TRBJ1-2; D gene unclear. Per germline, CDR1 MDHEN and CDR2 SYDVKM. This CDR3 region has 14 residues. The V end was cut by 10 bases, the J end by 3 bases, with 18 bases between. The CDR3 loop is CAIRTGRPHYGYTF. In DNA, the CDR3 is TGTGCCATCCGCACCGGGAGACCCCACTATGGCTACACCTTC.

This clone was seen a few times. This chain links TRBV7-8 with TRBJ1-2, with TRBD1 matching over 9 bases. This CDR3 region has 17 residues. The germline gives CDR1 SGHVS, CDR2 FQNEAQ. Trimming took 5 bases from V and 7 from J; bases not matched to a gene: 17. The CDR3 nucleotides read TGTGCCAGCAGCGTAGGGCCGGGACAGGGTCATCATGGTGGCTACACCTTC. Translated: CASSVGPGQGHHGGYTF.

The V and J genes are TRBV19 and TRBJ2-1, with D maybe TRBD2 (5 bases). The CDR3 has 13 residues. The germline V and J ends were trimmed by 5 bases and 7 bases, with 12 bases remaining between them. The germline V gene has CDR1 LNHDA and CDR2 SQIVND (reference sequence). CDR3 nucleotide sequence: TGTGCCAGTAGTCCCGGACTCACGAATGAGCAGTTCTTC. It specifies CASSPGLTNEQFF.

The V and J genes are TRBV7-9 and TRBJ2-7; D might be TRBD1 (5 bases). The ends were cut back, 3 bases at V and 3 bases at J, with 12 bases in the middle. Germline-derived CDR1 and CDR2 are SEHNR and FQNEAQ (reference sequence). The CDR3 spans 14 residues. CDR3 amino acids: CASSLPGNYYEQYF. The CDR3 nucleotides read TGTGCCAGCAGCTTGCCAGGGAACTACTACGAGCAGTACTTC.

The V call is TRBV27, the J call TRBJ2-7, with 7 bases aligning to TRBD1. The CDR3 extends over 15 amino acids. The germline gives CDR1 MNHEY, CDR2 SMNVEV (reference sequence). V shed 7 bases, J shed 1 base, and the junction held 10 bases outside the gene matches. Written as DNA, the CDR3 is TGTGCCAGCACCCTGCGAGGGGGCGGATCCTACGAGCAGTACTTC. Protein product: CASTLRGGGSYEQYF.

The V gene is TRBV27, the J gene TRBJ1-2, with no clear D. CDR1 and CDR2 (germline): MNHEY, SMNVEV (reference sequence). The CDR3 runs to 10 residues. V gave up 3 bases and J gave up 8 bases, with 4 bases separating them. The CDR3 nucleotides read TGTGCCAGCAGTTTGGAGGGCTACACCTTC. Protein sequence: CASSLEGYTF.

In its sample, this clone was seen a few times. The chain uses TRBV7-9 and TRBJ1-4; D is unresolved. The CDR3 has 15 residues. From germline, CDR1 is SEHNR and CDR2 FQNEAQ (reference sequence). Trimming removed 5 bases at V and 7 bases at J, with 17 bases between. The CDR3 protein is CASSPFSHVGEKLFF. In nucleotides, the CDR3 is TGTGCCAGCAGCCCCTTTTCCCACGTCGGTGAAAAACTGTTTTTT.

This chain links TRBV29-1 with TRBJ2-5; possible D gene TRBD2, 6 bases. CDR3 length equals 12 residues. The V gene's germline CDR1 is SQVTM and CDR2 ANQGSEA. V was clipped by 6 bases and J by 4 bases, with 12 bases between them. The CDR3, as DNA: TGCAGCGTCAAAACCGGGGGAGAGACCCAGTACTTC. This gives the protein CSVKTGGETQYF.

This chain's CDR3 is CASNGQMNTEAFF. CDR3 nucleotides: TGTGCCAGTAATGGGCAGATGAACACTGAAGCTTTCTTT. V and J are TRBV19 and TRBJ1-1; D gene unclear. The CDR3 has 13 residues. The germline V and J ends were trimmed by 7 bases and 0 bases, with 9 bases remaining between them. Germline CDR1 LNHDA, CDR2 SQIVND (reference sequence).

The chain employs TRBV28 and TRBJ1-2; no definite D call. Germline-derived CDR1 and CDR2 are MDHEN and SYDVKM. Trimming removed 6 bases from V and 7 bases from J, with 15 bases in between. This CDR3 is 13 amino acids long. CDR3 DNA sequence: TGTGCCAGCAGCCGTATAGAAGAGGTTGGCTACACCTTC. Translating it yields CASSRIEEVGYTF.

DNA for the CDR3: TGTGCCAGCAGTTACTCTGCGGTACAAGAGACCCAGTACTTC. Its protein product is CASSYSAVQETQYF. V and J are TRBV6-6 and TRBJ2-5; D gene ambiguous. Deletions cut 0 bases from V and 2 bases from J, with 7 bases between. The CDR3 is made up of 14 amino acids. Looked up from germline, CDR1 is MNHNY and CDR2 is SVGAGI (reference sequence).

The CDR3, as DNA: TGCGCCAGCAGCCTGGACCCTAAAGGGGGAACAGATACGCAGTATTTT. It translates to CASSLDPKGGTDTQYF. The chain combines TRBV4-3 with TRBJ2-3; tentatively, D is TRBD1 (6 bases). With 4 bases removed from V and 3 bases from J, the gap between germline ends came to 17 bases. Per germline, CDR1 LGHNA and CDR2 YSLEER. The CDR3 totals 16 residues.

This chain links TRBV28 with TRBJ2-5; 9 nucleotides align to TRBD1. The ends lost 5 bases at V and 2 bases at J; junction bases unmatched: 15. The germline V gene has CDR1 MDHEN and CDR2 SYDVKM. This CDR3 has 18 residues. The DNA for the CDR3 is TGTGCCAGCAGTCCAGTTATGGGGGGGGGACAGGGACAAGAGACCCAGTACTTC. It is translated as CASSPVMGGGQGQETQYF.

V is TRBV9 and J is TRBJ1-5, with D maybe TRBD1 (6 bases). The CDR3 is made up of 15 amino acids. V was pared by 4 bases and J by 2 bases, with 13 bases between. From germline, CDR1 is SGDLS and CDR2 YYNGEE. DNA of the CDR3: TGTGCCAGCAGCCCGGGGGGCTGGGGCAATCAGCCCCAGCATTTT. Amino acids: CASSPGGWGNQPQHF. Filled out from reference TRBV9 and TRBJ1-5, the complete variable domain reads DSGVTQTPKHLITATGQRVTLRCSPRSGDLSVYWYQQSLDQGLQFLIQYYNGEERAKGNILERFSAQQFPDLHSELNLSSLELGDSALYFCASSPGGWGNQPQHFGDGTRLSIL.

The CDR3 DNA reads as TGTGCCAGTAGTATGGCCCCCCGGGGGACCACTGAAGCTTTCTTT. Translation gives CASSMAPRGTTEAFF. This sequence joins TRBV19 and TRBJ1-1, with D perhaps TRBD1 (5 bases). The V end was cut by 3 bases, the J end by 4 bases, with 15 bases between. The CDR3 has 15 residues. Germline CDR1 is LNHDA and CDR2 is SQIVND (reference sequence). Together with reference TRBV19 and TRBJ1-1, the CDR3 gives the full variable domain: DGGITQSPKYLFRKEGQNVTLSCEQNLNHDAMYWYRQDPGQGLRLIYYSQIVNDFQKGDIAEGYSVSREKKESFPLTVTSAQKNPTAFYLCASSMAPRGTTEAFFGQGTRLTVV.

The CDR3 nucleotides are TGTGCCAGAAGCCCGACAGGGAACTATGGCTACACCTTC. This gives the protein CARSPTGNYGYTF. This chain connects TRBV5-3 to TRBJ1-2, with TRBD1 matching 7 bases. TRBV5-3 is sorted into the ORF group, with uncertain function. After removal of 4 bases from V and 2 bases from J, the junction contained 2 bases not matched to a gene. This CDR3 comprises 13 residues.

The gene calls are TRBV10-3 and TRBJ2-3; the match to TRBD2 covers 10 bases. The germline CDR1 and CDR2 sequences are ENHRY and SYGVKD. With V trimmed by 4 bases and J by 2 bases, 9 bases remained unmatched. CDR3 length: 17 residues. CDR3 loop: CAISANPGTSVTDTQYF. Here the CDR3 DNA reads TGTGCCATCAGTGCCAACCCCGGGACTAGCGTCACAGATACGCAGTATTTT.

The chain is built from TRBV2 and TRBJ1-6, with D unresolved. Per germline, CDR1 SNHLY and CDR2 FYNNEI. The CDR3 extends over 14 amino acids. The CDR3 DNA is TGTGCGAAGGAGGGCGCGGTTGTAAATTCACCCCTCCACTTT. This sequence encodes CAKEGAVVNSPLHF. The variable domain in full, with the rest retrieved from reference TRBV2 and TRBJ1-6, is EPEVTQTPSHQVTQMGQEVILRCVPISNHLYFYWYRQILGQKVEFLVSFYNNEISEKSEIFDDQFSVERPDGSNFTLKIRSTKLEDSAMYFCAKEGAVVNSPLHFGNGTRLTVT.

The chain employs TRBV7-2 and TRBJ1-5, with 9 nucleotides matching TRBD1. Germline V gives CDR1 SGHTA, CDR2 FQGNSA. The CDR3 has 16 amino acids. The junction had 11 bases not matched to a gene; V was cut back by 5 bases and J by 6 bases. The CDR3: CASSPPGQGPAQPQHF. The CDR3 DNA reads TGTGCCAGCAGCCCACCGGGACAGGGACCTGCTCAGCCCCAGCATTTT.

In its sample, this clone was seen once. The gene calls are TRBV6-5 and TRBJ1-5, with 7 bases fitting TRBD1. J was trimmed by 3 bases and V by 6 bases; bases with no gene match: 5. The CDR3 runs 14 residues. CDR1 is MNHEY, CDR2 SVGAGI, per germline. The CDR3 DNA reads TGTGCCAGCAGGTCCGGGACAGTCAATCAGCCCCAGCATTTT. Amino acid sequence: CASRSGTVNQPQHF.

About this clone: A read error may account for a junction end that differs from germline. The V call is TRBV7-9, the J call TRBJ1-1; no definite D call. Germline V CDR1 and CDR2: SEHNR, FQNEAQ (reference sequence). CDR3 length: 15 residues. The DNA of the CDR3 is TGTTCCAGCAGCTTAGGGAGTACATCATTTGCTGAAGCTTTCTTT. It is translated as CSSSLGSTSFAEAFF.

The V call is TRBV28, the J call TRBJ1-1; a possible D gene is TRBD1 (6 bases). In germline, CDR1 is MDHEN, CDR2 SYDVKM. This CDR3 is built from 13 residues. V was clipped by 7 bases and J by 6 bases, with 15 bases between them. The CDR3 nucleotides read TGTGCCAGCATCACCGGGGGGGCCGCTGAAGCTTTCTTT. Its translation is CASITGGAAEAFF.

This chain connects TRBV28 to TRBJ2-1; 9 bases line up with TRBD1. Trimming cost V 5 bases and J 4 bases; bases outside gene matches: 9. The germline CDR1 and CDR2 sequences are MDHEN and SYDVKM. The CDR3 is made up of 16 amino acids. CDR3 amino acids: CASSGTGQGFYNEQFF. The CDR3 DNA is TGTGCCAGCAGTGGGACGGGACAGGGATTTTACAATGAGCAGTTCTTC.

V is TRBV6-6 and J is TRBJ1-1, with D possibly matching TRBD1 (6 bases). In germline, CDR1 is MNHNY, CDR2 SVGAGI (reference sequence). This CDR3 region has 15 residues. V was pared by 6 bases and J by 1 base, with 15 bases between. The CDR3 sequence is CASRLPDRRNTEAFF. CDR3 sequence (DNA): TGTGCCAGCAGACTTCCGGACAGAAGGAACACTGAAGCTTTCTTT.